One sample yielded the 14 T cell receptor beta chains listed below, sequenced in a study of blood T cell repertoires in COVID-19. The assay was immunoSEQ multiplex PCR, and TCRdb's table has in-frame clones only and misses some. The table records around 64,000 clones, 65% to 85% of them present only once. Sequencing was performed on PBMCs or T cells enriched from blood (not recorded which). The receptors stem from a woman aged 55-75 years who had been exposed to COVID-19.

DNA of the CDR3: TGTGCCAGCAGTACCGGAGCGGCAGAAAAACTGTTTTTT. This codes for CASSTGAAEKLFF. The genes are TRBV28 and TRBJ1-4; D gene ambiguous. V was trimmed by 5 bases and J by 8 bases, leaving 12 bases between them. This CDR3 has 13 amino acids. Germline values: CDR1 MDHEN, CDR2 SYDVKM.

In DNA, the CDR3 is TGTGCCAGCAGCTCTGGGGACAGGAACAGGGATACGCAGTATTTT. It translates to CASSSGDRNRDTQYF. This rearrangement joins TRBV7-9 to TRBJ2-3; 8 bases are shared with TRBD1. The length of the CDR3 is 15 residues. The germline V gene has CDR1 SEHNR and CDR2 FQNEAQ (reference sequence). The junction had 9 bases not matched to a gene; V was cut back by 4 bases and J by 6 bases. Using reference TRBV7-9 and TRBJ2-3 for the parts outside the CDR3, the full variable domain is DTGVSQNPRHKITKRGQNVTFRCDPISEHNRLYWYRQTLGQGPEFLTYFQNEAQLEKSRLLSDRFSAERPKGSFSTLEIQRTEQGDSAMYLCASSSGDRNRDTQYFGPGTRLTVL.

This clone was recorded a few times. The chain recombines TRBV30 with TRBJ1-5; weak D call: TRBD1 (5 bases). Germline assignment: CDR1 GTSNPN and CDR2 SVGIG (reference sequence). Trimming took 4 bases from V and 2 from J, leaving 12 bases between them. This CDR3 is 14 amino acids long. The CDR3 loop reads CAWTRGGRNQPQHF. DNA for the CDR3: TGTGCCTGGACCCGGGGGGGTCGCAATCAGCCCCAGCATTTT.

The chain carries TRBV7-8 and TRBJ1-4, with no clear D. The CDR3 is 14 residues long. The V and J ends lost 5 bases and 0 bases respectively, with 7 bases between them. Germline V CDR1 and CDR2: SGHVS, FQNEAQ. CDR3 sequence: CASSLTATNEKLFF. The CDR3 nucleotides read TGTGCCAGCAGCCTCACGGCAACTAATGAAAAACTGTTTTTT.

This clone was counted only a few times. The rearrangement uses TRBV5-1 and TRBJ2-3, with TRBD2 identical over 8 bases. V was pared by 4 bases and J by 5 bases, with 6 bases of the junction left unmatched. The germline V gene encodes CDR1 SGHRS and CDR2 YFSETQ. This CDR3 has 14 amino acids. The CDR3 DNA follows: TGCGCCAGCAGCCCCGGGACTAGAAAAGATACGCAGTATTTT. As protein: CASSPGTRKDTQYF.

The V gene is TRBV15, the J gene TRBJ1-5; D is perhaps TRBD1 (5 bases). The CDR3 has 13 residues. CDR1 is LNHNV and CDR2 is YYDKDF in the germline V gene (reference sequence). The germline V and J ends were trimmed by 8 bases and 7 bases, with 15 bases remaining between them. CDR3 sequence (DNA): TGTGCCACCCAGATCAACGGGGGACAGCCCCAGCATTTT. Translating gives CATQINGGQPQHF.

This clone is a singleton in its sample. The V gene is TRBV28, the J gene TRBJ1-5; TRBD1 might be the D (6 bases). This CDR3 contains 16 residues. Germline CDR1 and CDR2: MDHEN and SYDVKM. V lost 5 bases, J lost 4 bases, and 18 bases lay in between. CDR3 amino acids: CASSLGAGAWNQPQHF. The CDR3 DNA reads TGTGCCAGCAGTCTCGGGGCAGGGGCATGGAATCAGCCCCAGCATTTT.

The rearrangement links TRBV11-2 to TRBJ2-7; D is unresolved. The CDR3 is made up of 14 amino acids. CDR1 and CDR2 from the germline V gene are SGHAT and FQNNGV. V lost 0 bases and J lost 6, with 12 bases in between. The CDR3 region is CASSLDLVRSEQYF. CDR3 sequence (DNA): TGTGCCAGCAGCTTAGATCTTGTCCGTTCCGAGCAGTACTTC.

The chain employs TRBV27 and TRBJ1-1, with D unresolved. The germline V gene encodes CDR1 MNHEY and CDR2 SMNVEV (reference sequence). This CDR3 has 16 amino acids. V dropped 3 bases and J dropped 1 base, with 15 bases sitting between them. CDR3 amino acids: CASSFGKAGKNTEAFF. DNA of the CDR3: TGTGCCAGCAGTTTCGGTAAGGCGGGAAAGAACACTGAAGCTTTCTTT.

The CDR3, as DNA: TGTGCCAGCATCGAGTCGAACACCGGGGAGCTGTTTTTT. This translates into CASIESNTGELFF. The gene calls are TRBV6-5 and TRBJ2-2; D call uncertain. Germline CDR1 MNHEY, CDR2 SVGAGI. Trimming took 7 bases from V and 0 from J, leaving 6 bases between them. CDR3 length: 13 residues.

The genes are TRBV5-4 and TRBJ1-5; D is perhaps TRBD1 (6 bases). Germline CDR1 reads SGHNT; CDR2 reads YYREEE (reference sequence). V shed 2 bases and J shed 9 bases, with 9 bases lying between them. The length of the CDR3 is 12 residues. The chain's CDR3 is CASSLATGPQHF. DNA for the CDR3: TGTGCCAGCAGCTTAGCGACAGGGCCCCAGCATTTT.

This chain links TRBV5-1 with TRBJ2-5, with a possible D match to TRBD2 (5 bases). V was cut by 3 bases and J by 5 bases, with 11 bases left in between. In germline, CDR1 is SGHRS, CDR2 YFSETQ. The CDR3 covers 13 residues. The CDR3: CASSWETVETQYF. CDR3 nucleotide sequence: TGCGCCAGCAGCTGGGAGACGGTGGAGACCCAGTACTTC. The variable domain in full, with the rest retrieved from reference TRBV5-1 and TRBJ2-5, is KAGVTQTPRYLIKTRGQQVTLSCSPISGHRSVSWYQQTPGQGLQFLFEYFSETQRNKGNFPGRFSGRQFSNSRSEMNVSTLELGDSALYLCASSWETVETQYFGPGTRLLVL.

This clone was found many times. The chain recombines TRBV4-1 with TRBJ2-2; no clear D gene. V dropped 0 bases and J dropped 5 bases, with 10 bases sitting between them. Germline CDR1 reads MGHRA; CDR2 reads YSYEKL. The length of the CDR3 is 15 residues. CDR3 bases: TGCGCCAGCAGCCAAGATCTACTGAAGACCGGGGAGCTGTTTTTT. It yields the protein CASSQDLLKTGELFF.

The chain is built from TRBV30 and TRBJ2-3, with 7 bases matching TRBD2. The V gene end was trimmed by 2 bases and the J gene end by 2 bases; junction bases not matched to a gene: 4. This CDR3 is 14 amino acids long. Germline values: CDR1 GTSNPN, CDR2 SVGIG (reference sequence). DNA for the CDR3: TGTGCCTGGAGTACGGGAGGCCTCACAGATACGCAGTATTTT. Protein: CAWSTGGLTDTQYF.